A selection of T cell receptor beta chains follows, all from one sample in a study of graft-versus-host responses after intestinal transplantation. TCRdb keeps only in-frame clones here, not all; method: immunoSEQ multiplex PCR. The repertoire consists of about 21,000 clones, with roughly 43% occurring once and the leading ten covering about 1.5%. Sequences were derived from alloreactive CD8+ T cells from a mixed lymphocyte reaction culture, sampled before intestinal transplant. These receptors all come from a human patient who received an intestinal transplant. Each CDR3 is given with its conserved first and last residue. The order of the fields is CDR3 DNA, CDR3 protein, V gene, D gene, J gene, clone size. The D gene is left open where the match is weak. Size is omitted from some rows. Given values are once, few, many or a class for expanded clones.

cdr3_nt: TGTGCCAGCAGTTTTAGGGCGGAGATTTCCTACGAGCAGTACTTC
cdr3_aa: CASSFRAEISYEQYF
v_call: TRBV27
d_call: -
j_call: TRBJ2-7
clone_size: -

cdr3_nt: TGTGCCAGCAGCCCTCAGGGGGCGAGGAACACCGGGGAGCTGTTTTTT
cdr3_aa: CASSPQGARNTGELFF
v_call: TRBV7-6
d_call: TRBD1
j_call: TRBJ2-2
clone_size: -

cdr3_nt: TGCGCCAGCAGCTTGGCAGGCACAGATACGCAGTATTTT
cdr3_aa: CASSLAGTDTQYF
v_call: TRBV5-1
d_call: -
j_call: TRBJ2-3
clone_size: few

cdr3_nt: TGTGCCAGCGAGTACATTGGGCAGTATTTT
cdr3_aa: CASEYIGQYF
v_call: TRBV11-2
d_call: -
j_call: TRBJ2-3
clone_size: -

cdr3_nt: TGTGCCTGGACCCTCCCGGGGACAGGGGGCCGTGGCTACACCTTC
cdr3_aa: CAWTLPGTGGRGYTF
v_call: TRBV30
d_call: TRBD1
j_call: TRBJ1-2
clone_size: few

cdr3_nt: TGCGCCAGCAGTGGGGGACTAGCGGGGTACAATGAGCAGTTCTTC
cdr3_aa: CASSGGLAGYNEQFF
v_call: TRBV10-1
d_call: TRBD2
j_call: TRBJ2-1
clone_size: few

cdr3_nt: TGTGCCAGCAGTTCGGGGACAGGGACCTACGAGCAGTACTTC
cdr3_aa: CASSSGTGTYEQYF
v_call: TRBV11-1
d_call: TRBD1
j_call: TRBJ2-7
clone_size: -

cdr3_nt: TGTGCCAGCAGCTTATTCGGGGGGTCGAACACCGGGGAGCTGTTTTTT
cdr3_aa: CASSLFGGSNTGELFF
v_call: TRBV7-3
d_call: TRBD2
j_call: TRBJ2-2
clone_size: -

cdr3_nt: TGTGCCAGCAGCCTGGGGCTAGCGGGGATCAAGCCGATTATCGAGCAGTACTTC
cdr3_aa: CASSLGLAGIKPIIEQYF
v_call: TRBV28
d_call: TRBD2
j_call: TRBJ2-7
clone_size: -

cdr3_nt: TGCGCCAGCAGCTTGGGGTACAGGTCGAGCACAGATACGCAGTATTTT
cdr3_aa: CASSLGYRSSTDTQYF
v_call: TRBV5-1
d_call: -
j_call: TRBJ2-3
clone_size: -

cdr3_nt: TGTGCCAGCAGCCCGCAGGGCCCAGGAAACACCATATATTTT
cdr3_aa: CASSPQGPGNTIYF
v_call: TRBV9
d_call: -
j_call: TRBJ1-3
clone_size: few

cdr3_nt: TGTGCCAGCAGCTTGACAGGGAACTATGGCTACACCTTC
cdr3_aa: CASSLTGNYGYTF
v_call: TRBV6-5
d_call: TRBD1
j_call: TRBJ1-2
clone_size: few

cdr3_nt: TGTGCCAGCAGCTGGTTCAATGAGCAGTTCTTC
cdr3_aa: CASSWFNEQFF
v_call: TRBV5-4
d_call: -
j_call: TRBJ2-1
clone_size: -

cdr3_nt: TGTGCCAGCAGGGAGGCCAGCGGGTTTAGCTCCTACGAGCAGTACTTC
cdr3_aa: CASREASGFSSYEQYF
v_call: TRBV28
d_call: -
j_call: TRBJ2-7
clone_size: -

cdr3_nt: TGTGCCAGCAGCCAGCAGGGGTGGGACGAGCAGTACTTC
cdr3_aa: CASSQQGWDEQYF
v_call: TRBV7-9
d_call: -
j_call: TRBJ2-7
clone_size: few

cdr3_nt: TGTGCCAGCAGCATCGGACTAGCGGGAGGGGAGACCCAGTACTTC
cdr3_aa: CASSIGLAGGETQYF
v_call: TRBV11-3
d_call: TRBD2
j_call: TRBJ2-5
clone_size: -

cdr3_nt: TGCGCCAGCAGCTTGGCTACAGTGGGCACAGATACGCAGTATTTT
cdr3_aa: CASSLATVGTDTQYF
v_call: TRBV5-1
d_call: -
j_call: TRBJ2-3
clone_size: -

cdr3_nt: TGCGCCAGCAGCTCATGGACAGGGATGGGAGAGACCCAGTACTTC
cdr3_aa: CASSSWTGMGETQYF
v_call: TRBV5-1
d_call: TRBD1
j_call: TRBJ2-5
clone_size: -

cdr3_nt: TGTGCCAGCGGAGGGCCTCCTCGCGAGCAGTACTTC
cdr3_aa: CASGGPPREQYF
v_call: TRBV28
d_call: -
j_call: TRBJ2-7
clone_size: -

cdr3_nt: TGCGCCAGCAGCTTGGGGGTAGCGATAAGCACAGATACGCAGTATTTT
cdr3_aa: CASSLGVAISTDTQYF
v_call: TRBV5-1
d_call: -
j_call: TRBJ2-3
clone_size: -

cdr3_nt: TGCGCCAGCAGCTTGTGGGGCATCGATTCTAGCACAGATACGCAGTATTTT
cdr3_aa: CASSLWGIDSSTDTQYF
v_call: TRBV5-1
d_call: -
j_call: TRBJ2-3
clone_size: -

cdr3_nt: TGTGCCAGCAGCTTATGGGGACAGGCCTACGAGCAGTACTTC
cdr3_aa: CASSLWGQAYEQYF
v_call: TRBV11-2
d_call: TRBD1
j_call: TRBJ2-7
clone_size: -

cdr3_nt: TGTGCCAGCAGCCCAATGGACAACACCGGGGAGCTGTTTTTT
cdr3_aa: CASSPMDNTGELFF
v_call: TRBV7-3
d_call: -
j_call: TRBJ2-2
clone_size: -

cdr3_nt: TGTGCCAGCAGCTTGGACTGGGGGCCCTACAATGAGCAGTTCTTC
cdr3_aa: CASSLDWGPYNEQFF
v_call: TRBV5-4
d_call: -
j_call: TRBJ2-1
clone_size: few

cdr3_nt: TGTGCCAGCAGAGTCCTGACTGAAGCTTTCTTT
cdr3_aa: CASRVLTEAFF
v_call: TRBV27
d_call: -
j_call: TRBJ1-1
clone_size: -

cdr3_nt: TGTGCCAGCAGCCATGGCCTGCTCAGCACAGATACGCAGTATTTT
cdr3_aa: CASSHGLLSTDTQYF
v_call: TRBV4-2
d_call: -
j_call: TRBJ2-3
clone_size: -

cdr3_nt: TGTGCCAGCAGTTTACAGGGATTGCCCTACGAGCAGTACTTC
cdr3_aa: CASSLQGLPYEQYF
v_call: TRBV28
d_call: -
j_call: TRBJ2-7
clone_size: medium-sized

cdr3_nt: TGTGCCAGCAGTGGCTTTCGGGCAGATACGCAGTATTTT
cdr3_aa: CASSGFRADTQYF
v_call: TRBV2
d_call: -
j_call: TRBJ2-3
clone_size: -

cdr3_nt: TGTGCCAGCAGCGGGACAGGGATCAGGACTGAAGCTTTCTTT
cdr3_aa: CASSGTGIRTEAFF
v_call: TRBV21-1
d_call: -
j_call: TRBJ1-1
clone_size: medium-sized

cdr3_nt: TGCGCCAGCAGCTTGGTTCAGTTAGCTAACACTGAAGCTTTCTTT
cdr3_aa: CASSLVQLANTEAFF
v_call: TRBV5-1
d_call: -
j_call: TRBJ1-1
clone_size: -

cdr3_nt: TGTGCCTGCCAGTATGGGGTAGCGGGAGAAAGGTTACGGCAGTTCTTC
cdr3_aa: CACQYGVAGERLRQFF
v_call: TRBV30
d_call: TRBD2
j_call: TRBJ2-1
clone_size: -

cdr3_nt: TGTGCCAGCAGTCTAAACCTTTTGGGACAGATCTACACCTTC
cdr3_aa: CASSLNLLGQIYTF
v_call: TRBV28
d_call: TRBD1
j_call: TRBJ1-2
clone_size: -

cdr3_nt: TGTGCCAGCAGTTTCAATGAGCAGTTCTTC
cdr3_aa: CASSFNEQFF
v_call: TRBV28
d_call: -
j_call: TRBJ2-1
clone_size: -

cdr3_nt: TGTGCCAGCAGCCCCAGGACCGCGCGGGGGGGGTATGGCTACACCTTC
cdr3_aa: CASSPRTARGGYGYTF
v_call: TRBV7-2
d_call: -
j_call: TRBJ1-2
clone_size: few

cdr3_nt: TGTGCCAGCAGCTTACTAGGGACAATTGATACGCAGTATTTT
cdr3_aa: CASSLLGTIDTQYF
v_call: TRBV7-9
d_call: -
j_call: TRBJ2-3
clone_size: -

cdr3_nt: TGTGCCAGCAGCTTAATTAGGACAGCTGCTGGCTACACCTTC
cdr3_aa: CASSLIRTAAGYTF
v_call: TRBV7-9
d_call: -
j_call: TRBJ1-2
clone_size: few

cdr3_nt: TGCGCCAGCAGCTGGGTGGTAGCCTTATCAATTAAGGAGCTGTTTTTT
cdr3_aa: CASSWVVALSIKELFF
v_call: TRBV5-1
d_call: -
j_call: TRBJ2-2
clone_size: -

cdr3_nt: TGCGCCAGCAGCTGGACTAGCGGGAGGGTAGGTACGCAGTATTTT
cdr3_aa: CASSWTSGRVGTQYF
v_call: TRBV5-1
d_call: TRBD2
j_call: TRBJ2-3
clone_size: medium-sized

cdr3_nt: TGTGCCATCAGTGCACTAGCGGGAGCCGCAGATACGCAGTATTTT
cdr3_aa: CAISALAGAADTQYF
v_call: TRBV10-3
d_call: TRBD2
j_call: TRBJ2-3
clone_size: -

cdr3_nt: TGTGCCAGCAGCCTAACAGGGAGGAACACTGAAGCTTTCTTT
cdr3_aa: CASSLTGRNTEAFF
v_call: TRBV6-5
d_call: -
j_call: TRBJ1-1
clone_size: -

cdr3_nt: TGTGCCAGCAGCGAGGGGGCGAGTAATCTAGGGCGGGAAGCTTTCTTT
cdr3_aa: CASSEGASNLGREAFF
v_call: TRBV9
d_call: TRBD1
j_call: TRBJ1-1
clone_size: -

cdr3_nt: TGTGCCAGCAGGACCCCCGGGACAGATAACTATGGCTACACCTTC
cdr3_aa: CASRTPGTDNYGYTF
v_call: TRBV2
d_call: TRBD1
j_call: TRBJ1-2
clone_size: few

cdr3_nt: TGTGCCAGCAGTGAGACGACAGCGACCTACGAGCAGTACTTC
cdr3_aa: CASSETTATYEQYF
v_call: TRBV2
d_call: -
j_call: TRBJ2-7
clone_size: -

cdr3_nt: TGTGCCAGCAACTGGGGTCGAACAGATACGCAGTATTTT
cdr3_aa: CASNWGRTDTQYF
v_call: TRBV6-5
d_call: -
j_call: TRBJ2-3
clone_size: -

cdr3_nt: TGTGCCAGTAGTATAGGGGCGGGGACTAATACCTACAATGAGCAGTTCTTC
cdr3_aa: CASSIGAGTNTYNEQFF
v_call: TRBV19
d_call: TRBD2
j_call: TRBJ2-1
clone_size: -

cdr3_nt: TGTGCCAGCAGCCAGGGGGCCCGGACGGCCTACGAGCAGTACTTC
cdr3_aa: CASSQGARTAYEQYF
v_call: TRBV6-5
d_call: TRBD1
j_call: TRBJ2-7
clone_size: -

cdr3_nt: TGTGCTAGTGGTTTGGTCGACTACCTAACGGGTGGGGATCAGCCCCAGCATTTT
cdr3_aa: CASGLVDYLTGGDQPQHF
v_call: TRBV12-5
d_call: -
j_call: TRBJ1-5
clone_size: -

cdr3_nt: TGTGCCAGCAGCTTATCGGGGAAGGCTTGGGGGGATAATGAGCAGTTCTTC
cdr3_aa: CASSLSGKAWGDNEQFF
v_call: TRBV11-2
d_call: -
j_call: TRBJ2-1
clone_size: -

cdr3_nt: TGCAGCGGGGAGGACAGTTCTAGCACAGATACGCAGTATTTT
cdr3_aa: CSGEDSSSTDTQYF
v_call: TRBV29-1
d_call: -
j_call: TRBJ2-3
clone_size: -